In this sample, the clone carrying this TCR beta chain turned up once. Its specificity is not known. The sample comes from a study of shared clonotypes between healthy human individuals. General study points: Naive CD4 clonotype sharing across a few donors was 4% to 5%.

Data came from immunoSEQ multiplex PCR; TCRdb stores just in-frame clones and leaves some out. This sample has about 700,000 clones, with 92% found just once. Naive CD8 cells comprised CD45RO-negative, CCR7-positively selected cells, excluding terminally differentiated effector memory CD45RA+ cells. V was trimmed by 6 bases and J by 8 bases, leaving 17 bases between them. The CDR3 contains 14 residues. From germline, CDR1 is MNHEY and CDR2 SVGAGI. This clonotype was sampled from a man aged 25 to 40 in good health. The chain has TRBV6-5 and TRBJ2-1; tentative D call: TRBD2 (6 bases). Sequenced: naive CD8+ T cells sorted from blood. The CDR3 reads CASSHGLSADEQFF. The DNA of the CDR3 is TGTGCCAGCAGCCACGGACTATCCGCGGATGAGCAGTTCTTC.